This T cell receptor (beta chain) comes out of a study of immune heterogeneity within non-small cell lung tumors. General study points: Significant yet moderate, the positive correlation between local T-cell clonality and local tumor mutational burden reached an R of roughly 0.31. Different patients shared few of their high-frequency T-cell receptor beta clonotypes.

Germline CDR1 and CDR2: KGHSH and LQKENI. Trimming removed 5 bases from V and 6 bases from J; junction bases left unmatched: 15. The CDR3 runs 17 residues. Multiplex PCR (32 V and 13 J primers) was used to amplify the TCR beta CDR3. TCRdb fed the multiplex PCR reads into MiXCR, producing one record per CDR3 protein. The sample holds over 9,500 distinct CDR3 sequences, 22% seen once. Template input was genomic DNA from bulk tumor (around 630 ng per sample). Several biopsies were spaced far apart within each primary tumor and obtained as surgery took place. Their non-small cell lung cancer was newly diagnosed and untreated, and the patients underwent curative surgery. The donor pool consisted of newly diagnosed non-small cell lung cancer patients who were having surgery with curative intent. In regard to this clonotype: Its antigen remains unidentified.

The chain links TRBV18 to TRBJ2-1, with 8 positions matching TRBD2. The receptor was isolated from a man aged 55 to 70 with non-small cell lung cancer. The sample was lung tumor tissue. CDR3 protein: CASSSPRAGVGPNEQFF. CDR3 in DNA: TGTGCCAGCTCAAGTCCCCGAGCGGGAGTGGGGCCCAATGAGCAGTTCTTC.